This TCR beta chain came from a study of vaccination effects on CD4 cells after COVID-19. Whole-study results and caveats: Early post-infection timepoints were missing from the study, which also had few convalescent patients. Healthy vaccinees' vaccine-induced clones included only 1 of 255 that recognized common cold coronaviruses.

Isolating CD4+ T cells followed around nine days of culture. Participants were vaccinated with two doses of either the BNT162b2 or mRNA-1273 vaccine. As concerns this clone: Antigen unknown.

TCRdb's table, derived via immunoSEQ multiplex PCR, lists solely in-frame clones and lacks some. This sample yields about 73,000 clones, of which roughly 75% are seen a single time; roughly 2.3% belongs to the top ten. Germline CDR1 KGHDR, CDR2 SFDVKD. Between the trimmed V and J ends, which lost 1 base and 7 bases, there was a span of 12 bases. CDR3 length equals 15 residues. The sample in question was CD4+ T cells from PBMCs cultured without peptide, obtained after COVID-19 vaccination. The genes are TRBV24-1 and TRBJ2-2, with D possibly TRBD1 on 6 matching bases. The clonotype was recovered from a human donor who received a COVID-19 vaccine. The CDR3 here is CATSDFRGIGGELFF. The DNA of the CDR3 is TGTGCCACCAGTGATTTCAGGGGAATTGGCGGGGAGCTGTTTTTT.